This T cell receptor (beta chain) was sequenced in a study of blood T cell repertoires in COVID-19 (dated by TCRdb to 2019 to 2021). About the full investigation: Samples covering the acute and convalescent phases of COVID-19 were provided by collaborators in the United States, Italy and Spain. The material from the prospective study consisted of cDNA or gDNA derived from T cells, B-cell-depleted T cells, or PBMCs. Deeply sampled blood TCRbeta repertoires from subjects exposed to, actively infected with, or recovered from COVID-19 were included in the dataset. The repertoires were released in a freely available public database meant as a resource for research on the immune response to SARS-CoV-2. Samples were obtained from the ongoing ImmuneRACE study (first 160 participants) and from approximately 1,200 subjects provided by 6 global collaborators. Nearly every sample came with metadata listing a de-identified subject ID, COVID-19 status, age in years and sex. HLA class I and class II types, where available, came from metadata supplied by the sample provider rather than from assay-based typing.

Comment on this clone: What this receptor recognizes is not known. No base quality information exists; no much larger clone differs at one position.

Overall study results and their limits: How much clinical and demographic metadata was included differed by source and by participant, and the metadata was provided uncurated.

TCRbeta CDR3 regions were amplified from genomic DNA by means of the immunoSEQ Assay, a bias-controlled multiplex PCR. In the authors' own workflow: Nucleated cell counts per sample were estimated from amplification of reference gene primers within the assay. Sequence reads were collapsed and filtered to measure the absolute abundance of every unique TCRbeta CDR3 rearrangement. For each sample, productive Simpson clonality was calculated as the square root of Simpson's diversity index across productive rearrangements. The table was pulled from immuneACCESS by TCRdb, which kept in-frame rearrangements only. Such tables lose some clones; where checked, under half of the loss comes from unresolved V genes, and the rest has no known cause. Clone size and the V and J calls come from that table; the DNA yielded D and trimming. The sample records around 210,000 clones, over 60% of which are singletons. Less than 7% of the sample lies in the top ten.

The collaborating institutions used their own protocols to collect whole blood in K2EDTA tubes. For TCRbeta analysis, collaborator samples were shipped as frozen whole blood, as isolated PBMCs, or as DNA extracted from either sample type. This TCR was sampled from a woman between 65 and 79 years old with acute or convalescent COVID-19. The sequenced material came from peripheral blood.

The sequenced DNA: TGTGCCAGCACCCTAGCGGAGGGATCCTACAATGAGCAGTTCTTC. This sequence encodes CASTLAEGSYNEQFF. Recombination connected TRBV2 to TRBJ2-1; 7 bases in between match TRBD2. V is trimmed back by 7 bases and J by 1 base, and the junction contains 7 bases that no gene match accounts for. The CDR3 runs 15 residues from the cysteine to the phenylalanine. Of the read, only the CDR3 DNA is kept; its 45 bases are in frame from base 1. The CDR1 and CDR2 encoded by the germline V gene are SNHLY and FYNNEI.